This T cell receptor (beta chain) is from a study of T cells in Graves' hyperthyroidism and ophthalmopathy. Study-level background: At initial diagnosis, before any treatment had begun, peripheral blood was obtained. The study, taken as a whole, reports: Prediction of ophthalmopathy progression came a median 6.5 months pre-onset.

Each patient was aged 18 to 65 and had newly diagnosed hyperthyroidism of under 2 months' duration. V shed 0 bases, J shed 2 bases, and the junction held 7 bases outside the gene matches. CDR3 length equals 18 residues. The germline V gene has CDR1 LGHDT and CDR2 YNNKEL (reference sequence). This clonotype was recorded many times. No antigen is known for it. TCR beta CDR3 regions were amplified from RNA. During a first-round RT-PCR of the TCR CDR3, the HTBI primer set was used. TCRdb processed the multiplex PCR reads anew with MiXCR; each CDR3 protein has one entry. Seen here are around 340,000 distinct CDR3 sequences, approximately 17% observed once, and the top ten hold around a third.

The sequence was obtained from a woman between 25 and 40 years old with Graves' hyperthyroidism that later progressed to Graves' ophthalmopathy. The chain couples TRBV3-1 to TRBJ2-7; the match to TRBD2 covers 13 bases. The source material was blood. The CDR3 bases are TGTGCCAGCAGCCAAGAGGGGAAGGGACTAGCGGGGACCTACGAGCAGTACTTC. Translated, it gives CASSQEGKGLAGTYEQYF.